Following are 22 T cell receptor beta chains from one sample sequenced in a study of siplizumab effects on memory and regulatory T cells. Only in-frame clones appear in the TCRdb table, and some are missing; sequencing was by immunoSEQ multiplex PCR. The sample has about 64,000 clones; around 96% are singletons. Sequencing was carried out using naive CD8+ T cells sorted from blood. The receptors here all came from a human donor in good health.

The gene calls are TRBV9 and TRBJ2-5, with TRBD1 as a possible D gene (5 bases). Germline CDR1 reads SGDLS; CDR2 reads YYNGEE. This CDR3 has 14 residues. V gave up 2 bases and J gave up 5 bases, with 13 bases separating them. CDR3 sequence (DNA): TGTGCCAGCAGCGTCACACAGGAAACGGAGACCCAGTACTTC. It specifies CASSVTQETETQYF.

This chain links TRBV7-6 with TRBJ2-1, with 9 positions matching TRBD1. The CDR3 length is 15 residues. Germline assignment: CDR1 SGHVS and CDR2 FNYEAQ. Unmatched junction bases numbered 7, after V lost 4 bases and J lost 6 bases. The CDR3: CASSSWDREGNEQFF. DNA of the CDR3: TGTGCCAGCAGCTCATGGGACAGGGAAGGCAATGAGCAGTTCTTC.

The CDR3 DNA follows: TGTGCCAGCAGTCTTCAATGCGAGCAGTACTTC. This sequence encodes CASSLQCEQYF. The chain couples TRBV7-7 to TRBJ2-7, with D uncertain. Germline V lookup: CDR1 SSHAT, CDR2 FNYEAQ (reference sequence). The length of the CDR3 is 11 residues. The germline V and J ends were trimmed by 6 bases and 6 bases, with 9 bases remaining between them.

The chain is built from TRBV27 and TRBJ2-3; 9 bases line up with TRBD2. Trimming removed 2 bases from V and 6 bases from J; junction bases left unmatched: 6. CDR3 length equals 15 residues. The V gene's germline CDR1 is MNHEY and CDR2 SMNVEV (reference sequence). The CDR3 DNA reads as TGTGCCAGCAGTTTAAGCGGGGGGTACGCGGATACGCAGTATTTT. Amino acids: CASSLSGGYADTQYF.

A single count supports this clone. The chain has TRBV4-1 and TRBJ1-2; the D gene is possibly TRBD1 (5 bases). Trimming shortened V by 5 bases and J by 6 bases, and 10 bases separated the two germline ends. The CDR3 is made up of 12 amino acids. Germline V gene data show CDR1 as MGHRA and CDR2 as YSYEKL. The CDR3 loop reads CASSDQGNGYTF. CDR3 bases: TGCGCCAGCAGCGATCAGGGAAATGGCTACACCTTC.

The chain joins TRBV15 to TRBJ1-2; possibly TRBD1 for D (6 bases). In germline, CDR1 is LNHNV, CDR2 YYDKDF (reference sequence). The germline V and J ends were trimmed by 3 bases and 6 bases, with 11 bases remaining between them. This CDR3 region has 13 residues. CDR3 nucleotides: TGTGCCACCAGCAGCTGGGACACGGATGGCTACACCTTC. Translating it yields CATSSWDTDGYTF.

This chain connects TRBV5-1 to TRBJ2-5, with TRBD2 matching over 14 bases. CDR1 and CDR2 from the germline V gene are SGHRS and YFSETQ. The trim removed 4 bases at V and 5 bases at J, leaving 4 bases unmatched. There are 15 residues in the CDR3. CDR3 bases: TGCGCCAGCAGCCCCTGGACTAGCGGGGGGGAGACCCAGTACTTC. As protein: CASSPWTSGGETQYF. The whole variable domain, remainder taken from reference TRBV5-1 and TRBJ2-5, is KAGVTQTPRYLIKTRGQQVTLSCSPISGHRSVSWYQQTPGQGLQFLFEYFSETQRNKGNFPGRFSGRQFSNSRSEMNVSTLELGDSALYLCASSPWTSGGETQYFGPGTRLLVL.

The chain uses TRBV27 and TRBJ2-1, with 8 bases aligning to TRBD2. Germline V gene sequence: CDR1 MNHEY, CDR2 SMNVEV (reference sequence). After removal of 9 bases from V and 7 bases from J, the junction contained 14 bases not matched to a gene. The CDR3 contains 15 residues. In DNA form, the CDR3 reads TGTGCCAGTAATTCGGGGGGGGGCCGAGCGAATGAGCAGTTCTTC. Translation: CASNSGGGRANEQFF.

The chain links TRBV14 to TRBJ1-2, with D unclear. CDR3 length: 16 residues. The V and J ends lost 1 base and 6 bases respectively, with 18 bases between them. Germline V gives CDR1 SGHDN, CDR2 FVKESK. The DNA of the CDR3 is TGTGCCAGCAGCCAAGGGTCCCCCGCTTTCGTCGATGGCTACACCTTC. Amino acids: CASSQGSPAFVDGYTF.

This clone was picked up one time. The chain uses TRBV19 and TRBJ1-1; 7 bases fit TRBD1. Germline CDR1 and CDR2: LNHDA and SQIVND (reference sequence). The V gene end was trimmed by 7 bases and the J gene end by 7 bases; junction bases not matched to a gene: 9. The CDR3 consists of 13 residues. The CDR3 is CASTLQGFLEAFF. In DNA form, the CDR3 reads TGTGCCAGTACCCTACAGGGGTTCCTTGAAGCTTTCTTT.

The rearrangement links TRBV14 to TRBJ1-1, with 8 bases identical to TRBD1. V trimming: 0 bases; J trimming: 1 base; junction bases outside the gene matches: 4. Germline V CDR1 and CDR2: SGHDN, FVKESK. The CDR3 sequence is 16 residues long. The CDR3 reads CASSQDRTGRNTEAFF. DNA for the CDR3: TGTGCCAGCAGCCAAGATAGGACAGGGCGGAACACTGAAGCTTTCTTT.

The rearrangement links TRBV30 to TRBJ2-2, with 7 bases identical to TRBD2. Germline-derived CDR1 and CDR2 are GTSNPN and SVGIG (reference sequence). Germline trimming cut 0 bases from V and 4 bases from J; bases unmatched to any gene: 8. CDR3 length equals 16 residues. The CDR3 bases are TGTGCCTGGAGTGTACTACGGGGGGAGGGCACCGGGGAGCTGTTTTTT. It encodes CAWSVLRGEGTGELFF.

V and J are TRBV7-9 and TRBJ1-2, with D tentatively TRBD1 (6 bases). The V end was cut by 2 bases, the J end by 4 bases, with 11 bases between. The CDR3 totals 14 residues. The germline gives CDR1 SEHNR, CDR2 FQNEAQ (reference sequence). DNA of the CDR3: TGTGCCAGCAGCTTATATGGACAGCTCTATGGCTACACCTTC. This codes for CASSLYGQLYGYTF.

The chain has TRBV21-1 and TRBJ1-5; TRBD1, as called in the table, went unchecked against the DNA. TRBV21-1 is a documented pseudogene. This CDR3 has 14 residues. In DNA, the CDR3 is TGTGCCAGCAGCAAATGGCAAGGCAATCAGCCCCAGCATTTT. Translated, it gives CASSKWQGNQPQHF.

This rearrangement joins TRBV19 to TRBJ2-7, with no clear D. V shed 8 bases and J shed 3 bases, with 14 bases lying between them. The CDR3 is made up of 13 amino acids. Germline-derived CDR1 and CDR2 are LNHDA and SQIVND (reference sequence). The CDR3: CASAAAEYYEQYF. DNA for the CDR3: TGTGCCAGTGCCGCGGCAGAGTACTACGAGCAGTACTTC.

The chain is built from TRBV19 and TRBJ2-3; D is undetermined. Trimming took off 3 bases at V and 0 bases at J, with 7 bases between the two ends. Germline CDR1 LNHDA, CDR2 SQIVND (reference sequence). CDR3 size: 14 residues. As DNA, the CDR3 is TGTGCCAGTAGTATCCCCGGCAGCACAGATACGCAGTATTTT. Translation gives CASSIPGSTDTQYF.

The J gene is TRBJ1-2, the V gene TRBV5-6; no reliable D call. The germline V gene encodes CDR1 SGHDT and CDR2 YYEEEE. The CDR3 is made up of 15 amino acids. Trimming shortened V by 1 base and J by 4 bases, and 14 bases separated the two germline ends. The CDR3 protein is CASSLNSWGSYGYTF. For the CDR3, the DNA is TGTGCCAGCAGCTTGAATTCGTGGGGTTCCTATGGCTACACCTTC.

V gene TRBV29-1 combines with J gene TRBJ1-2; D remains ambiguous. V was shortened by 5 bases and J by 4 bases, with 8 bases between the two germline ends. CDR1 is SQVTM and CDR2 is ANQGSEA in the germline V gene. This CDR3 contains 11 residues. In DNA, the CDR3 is TGCAGCGTTAGGACCGTCTATGGCTACACCTTC. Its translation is CSVRTVYGYTF.

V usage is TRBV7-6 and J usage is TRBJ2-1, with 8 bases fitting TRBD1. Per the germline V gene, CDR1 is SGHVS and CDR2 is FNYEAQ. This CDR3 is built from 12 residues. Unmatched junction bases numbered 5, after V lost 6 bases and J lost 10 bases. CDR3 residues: CASRSQGGEQFF. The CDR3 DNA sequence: TGTGCCAGCAGATCACAGGGGGGCGAGCAGTTCTTC.

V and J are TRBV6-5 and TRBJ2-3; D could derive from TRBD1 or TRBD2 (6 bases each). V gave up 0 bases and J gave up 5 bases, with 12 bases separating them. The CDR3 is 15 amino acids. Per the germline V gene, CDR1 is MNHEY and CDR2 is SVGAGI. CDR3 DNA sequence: TGTGCCAGCAGTTACTCGGGGGGCGCGGGAGATACGCAGTATTTT. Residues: CASSYSGGAGDTQYF.

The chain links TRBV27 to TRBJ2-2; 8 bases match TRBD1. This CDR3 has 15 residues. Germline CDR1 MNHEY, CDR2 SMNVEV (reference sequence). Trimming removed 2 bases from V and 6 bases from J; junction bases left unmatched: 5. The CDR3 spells CASSLAGGAAGELFF. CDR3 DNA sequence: TGTGCCAGCAGTTTAGCAGGGGGCGCCGCCGGGGAGCTGTTTTTT.

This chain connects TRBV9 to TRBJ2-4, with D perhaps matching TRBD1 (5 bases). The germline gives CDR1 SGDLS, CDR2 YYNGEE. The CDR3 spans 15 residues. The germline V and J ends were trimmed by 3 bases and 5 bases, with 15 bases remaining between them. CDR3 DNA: TGTGCCAGCAGCGGGCCAGGGCAGGCTGAAAACATTCAGTACTTC. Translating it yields CASSGPGQAENIQYF.